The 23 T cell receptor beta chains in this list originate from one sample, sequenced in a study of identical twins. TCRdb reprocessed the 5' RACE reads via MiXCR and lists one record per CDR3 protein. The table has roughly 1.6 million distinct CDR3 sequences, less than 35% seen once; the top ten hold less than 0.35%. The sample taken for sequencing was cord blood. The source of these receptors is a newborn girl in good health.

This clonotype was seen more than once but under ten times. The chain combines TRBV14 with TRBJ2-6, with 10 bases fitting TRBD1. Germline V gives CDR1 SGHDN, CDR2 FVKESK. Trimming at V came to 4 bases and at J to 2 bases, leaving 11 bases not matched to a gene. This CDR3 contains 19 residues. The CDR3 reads CASSPNRDRGKAGANVLTF. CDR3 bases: TGTGCCAGCAGCCCGAACCGGGACAGGGGAAAAGCTGGGGCCAACGTCCTGACTTTC. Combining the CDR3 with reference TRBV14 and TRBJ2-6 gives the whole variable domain EAGVTQFPSHSVIEKGQTVTLRCDPISGHDNLYWYRRVMGKEIKFLLHFVKESKQDESGMPNNRFLAERTGGTYSTLKVQPAELEDSGVYFCASSPNRDRGKAGANVLTFGAGSRLTVL.

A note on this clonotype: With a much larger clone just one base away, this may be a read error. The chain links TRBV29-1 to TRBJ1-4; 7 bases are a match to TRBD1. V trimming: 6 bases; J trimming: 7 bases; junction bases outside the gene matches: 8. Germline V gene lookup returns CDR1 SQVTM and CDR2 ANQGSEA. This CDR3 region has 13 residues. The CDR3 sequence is CSVFTGESEKLFF. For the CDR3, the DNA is TGCAGCGTCTTCACAGGGGAAAGTGAAAAACTGTTTTTT.

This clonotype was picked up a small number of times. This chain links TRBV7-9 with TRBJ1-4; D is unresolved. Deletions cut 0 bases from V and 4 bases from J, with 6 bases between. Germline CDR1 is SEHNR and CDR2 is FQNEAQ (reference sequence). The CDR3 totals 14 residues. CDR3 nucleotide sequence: TGTGCCAGCAGCTTAGCCAGATTTAATGAAAAACTGTTTTTT. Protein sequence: CASSLARFNEKLFF.

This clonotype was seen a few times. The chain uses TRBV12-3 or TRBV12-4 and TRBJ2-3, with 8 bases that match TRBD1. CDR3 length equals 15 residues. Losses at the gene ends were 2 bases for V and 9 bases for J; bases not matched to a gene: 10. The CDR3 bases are TGTGCCAGCAGTTTACGACAGGGGCTCGTAGGGACGCAGTATTTT. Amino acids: CASSLRQGLVGTQYF.

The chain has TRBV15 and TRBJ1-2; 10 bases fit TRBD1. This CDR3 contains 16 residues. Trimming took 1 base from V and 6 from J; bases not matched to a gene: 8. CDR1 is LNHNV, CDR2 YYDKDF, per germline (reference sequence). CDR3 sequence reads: CATSRGDRGVGNGYTF. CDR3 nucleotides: TGTGCCACCAGCAGAGGGGACAGGGGTGTAGGAAATGGCTACACCTTC.

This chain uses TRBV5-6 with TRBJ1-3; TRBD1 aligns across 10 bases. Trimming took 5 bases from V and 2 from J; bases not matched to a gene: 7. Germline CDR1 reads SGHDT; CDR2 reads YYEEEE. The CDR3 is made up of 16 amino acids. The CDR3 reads CASSRPGQGTGNTIYF. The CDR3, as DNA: TGTGCCAGCAGTCGTCCGGGACAGGGGACTGGAAACACCATATATTTT. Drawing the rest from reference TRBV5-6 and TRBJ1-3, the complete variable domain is DAGVTQSPTHLIKTRGQQVTLRCSPKSGHDTVSWYQQALGQGPQFIFQYYEEEERQRGNFPDRFSGHQFPNYSSELNVNALLLGDSALYLCASSRPGQGTGNTIYFGEGSWLTVV.

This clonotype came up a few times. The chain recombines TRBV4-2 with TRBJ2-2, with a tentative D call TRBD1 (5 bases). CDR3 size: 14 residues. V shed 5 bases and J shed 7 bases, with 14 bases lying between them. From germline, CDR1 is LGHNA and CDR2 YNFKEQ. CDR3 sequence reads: CASSTRRGGGELFF. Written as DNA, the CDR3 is TGTGCCAGCAGCACCCGTAGGGGTGGCGGGGAGCTGTTTTTT.

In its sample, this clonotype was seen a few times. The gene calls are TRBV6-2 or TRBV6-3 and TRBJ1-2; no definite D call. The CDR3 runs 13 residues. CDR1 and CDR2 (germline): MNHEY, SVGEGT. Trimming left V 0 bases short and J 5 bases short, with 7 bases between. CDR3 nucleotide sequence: TGTGCCAGCAGTTACTCGATCAAGTATGGCTACACCTTC. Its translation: CASSYSIKYGYTF.

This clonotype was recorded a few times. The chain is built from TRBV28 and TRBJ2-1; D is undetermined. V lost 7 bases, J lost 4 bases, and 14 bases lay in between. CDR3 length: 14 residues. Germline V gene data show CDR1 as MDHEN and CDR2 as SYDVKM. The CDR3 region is CASMTELRYNEQFF. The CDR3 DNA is TGTGCCAGCATGACCGAGCTCAGATACAATGAGCAGTTCTTC.

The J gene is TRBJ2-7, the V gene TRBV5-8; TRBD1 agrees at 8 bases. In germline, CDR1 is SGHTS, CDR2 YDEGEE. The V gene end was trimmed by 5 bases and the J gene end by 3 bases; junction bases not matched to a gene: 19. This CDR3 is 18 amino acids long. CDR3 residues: CASRLWKGQGIVIYEQYF. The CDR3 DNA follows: TGTGCCAGCAGGTTGTGGAAAGGACAGGGCATCGTGATCTACGAGCAGTACTTC.

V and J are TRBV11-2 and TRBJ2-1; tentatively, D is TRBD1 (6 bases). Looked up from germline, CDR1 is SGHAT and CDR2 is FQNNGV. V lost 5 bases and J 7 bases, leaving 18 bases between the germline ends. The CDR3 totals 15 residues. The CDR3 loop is CASSLTIQGRNEQFF. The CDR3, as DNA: TGTGCCAGCAGCCTCACTATACAGGGAAGGAATGAGCAGTTCTTC. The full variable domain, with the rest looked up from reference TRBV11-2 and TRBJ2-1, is EAGVAQSPRYKIIEKRQSVAFWCNPISGHATLYWYQQILGQGPKLLIQFQNNGVVDDSQLPKDRFSAERLKGVDSTLKIQPAKLEDSAVYLCASSLTIQGRNEQFFGPGTRLTVL.

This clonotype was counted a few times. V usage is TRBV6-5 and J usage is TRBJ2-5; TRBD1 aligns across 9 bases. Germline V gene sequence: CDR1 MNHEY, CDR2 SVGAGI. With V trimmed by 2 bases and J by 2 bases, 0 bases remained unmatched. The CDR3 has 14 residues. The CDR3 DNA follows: TGTGCCAGCAGTTACGACAGGGGGCAAGAGACCCAGTACTTC. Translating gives CASSYDRGQETQYF.

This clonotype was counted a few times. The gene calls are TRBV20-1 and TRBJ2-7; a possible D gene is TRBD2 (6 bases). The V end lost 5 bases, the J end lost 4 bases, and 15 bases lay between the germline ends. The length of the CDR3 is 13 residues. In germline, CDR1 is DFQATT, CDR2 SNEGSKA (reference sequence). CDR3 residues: CSAETTSSYEQYF. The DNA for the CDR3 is TGCAGTGCTGAGACGACTAGTTCTTACGAGCAGTACTTC.

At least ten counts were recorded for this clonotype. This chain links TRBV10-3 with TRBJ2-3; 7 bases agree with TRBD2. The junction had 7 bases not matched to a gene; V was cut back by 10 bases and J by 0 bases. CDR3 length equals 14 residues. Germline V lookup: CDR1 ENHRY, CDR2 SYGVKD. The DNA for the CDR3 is TGTGCCACAAGGAGCGGGGTTAGCACAGATACGCAGTATTTT. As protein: CATRSGVSTDTQYF.

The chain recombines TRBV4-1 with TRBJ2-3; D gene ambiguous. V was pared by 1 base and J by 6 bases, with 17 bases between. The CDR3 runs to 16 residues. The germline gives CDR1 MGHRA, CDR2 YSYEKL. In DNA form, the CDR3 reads TGCGCCAGCAGCCAAGTGGCCGGAACCTCGCGGGATACGCAGTATTTT. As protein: CASSQVAGTSRDTQYF.

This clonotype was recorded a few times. In DNA form, the CDR3 reads TGTGCCAGCAGCCAAACCATTAAGGGCCCCTACGAGCAGTACTTC. Translation gives CASSQTIKGPYEQYF. This chain links TRBV4-2 with TRBJ2-7; D remains ambiguous. This CDR3 spans 15 amino acids. Germline V lookup: CDR1 LGHNA, CDR2 YNFKEQ. V was cut by 2 bases and J by 2 bases, with 13 bases left in between.

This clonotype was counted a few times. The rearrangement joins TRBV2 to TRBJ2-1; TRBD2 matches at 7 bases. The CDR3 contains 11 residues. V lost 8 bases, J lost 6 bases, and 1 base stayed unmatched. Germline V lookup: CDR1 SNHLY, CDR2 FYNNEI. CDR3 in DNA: TGTGCCAGCGGGAGGGGCAATGAGCAGTTCTTC. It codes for CASGRGNEQFF.

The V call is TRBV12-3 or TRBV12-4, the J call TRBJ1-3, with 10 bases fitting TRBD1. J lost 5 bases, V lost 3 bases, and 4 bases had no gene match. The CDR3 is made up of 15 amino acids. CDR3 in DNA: TGTGCCAGCAGTTTTCCGGGACAGGGGCGAAACACCATATATTTT. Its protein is CASSFPGQGRNTIYF.

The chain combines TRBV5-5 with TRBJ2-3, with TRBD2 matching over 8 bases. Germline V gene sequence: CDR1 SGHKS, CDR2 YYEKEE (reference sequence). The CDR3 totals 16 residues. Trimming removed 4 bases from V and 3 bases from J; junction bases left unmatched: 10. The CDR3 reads CASSPTSVLGTDTQYF. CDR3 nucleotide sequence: TGTGCCAGCAGCCCGACTAGCGTCCTGGGGACAGATACGCAGTATTTT. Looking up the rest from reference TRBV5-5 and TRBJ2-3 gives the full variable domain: DAGVTQSPTHLIKTRGQQVTLRCSPISGHKSVSWYQQVLGQGPQFIFQYYEKEERGRGNFPDRFSARQFPNYSSELNVNALLLGDSALYLCASSPTSVLGTDTQYFGPGTRLTVL.

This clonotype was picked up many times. The CDR3 sequence: CASSLELKETQYF. The CDR3 DNA reads as TGTGCCAGCAGCTTAGAACTTAAAGAGACCCAGTACTTC. This rearrangement joins TRBV7-9 to TRBJ2-5; D is unclear. The CDR3 sequence is 13 residues long. Germline loops: CDR1 SEHNR, CDR2 FQNEAQ (reference sequence). Trimming shortened V by 1 base and J by 3 bases, and 6 bases separated the two germline ends.

The chain's CDR3 is CASSLVSGKGYYEQYF. CDR3 in DNA: TGCGCCAGCAGCTTGGTTTCCGGGAAGGGCTACTACGAGCAGTACTTC. The rearrangement uses TRBV5-1 and TRBJ2-7, with D maybe TRBD2 (5 bases). The CDR3 is 16 amino acids. From germline, CDR1 is SGHRS and CDR2 YFSETQ. Deletions cut 0 bases from V and 3 bases from J, with 16 bases between.

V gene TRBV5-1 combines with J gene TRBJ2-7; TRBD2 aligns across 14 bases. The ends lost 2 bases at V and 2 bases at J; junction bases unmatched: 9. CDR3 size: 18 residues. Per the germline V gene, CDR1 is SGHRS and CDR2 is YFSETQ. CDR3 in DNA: TGCGCCAGCAGCTTCCGACTAGCGGGAGGGGCCAGAACCTACGAGCAGTACTTC. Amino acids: CASSFRLAGGARTYEQYF.

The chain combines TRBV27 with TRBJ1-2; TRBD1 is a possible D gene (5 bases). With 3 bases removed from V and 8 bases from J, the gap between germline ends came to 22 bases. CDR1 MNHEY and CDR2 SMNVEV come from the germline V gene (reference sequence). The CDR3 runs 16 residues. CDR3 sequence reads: CASSFGAGLDLTGYTF. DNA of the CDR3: TGTGCCAGCAGTTTTGGGGCAGGGCTAGACCTAACGGGCTACACCTTC.